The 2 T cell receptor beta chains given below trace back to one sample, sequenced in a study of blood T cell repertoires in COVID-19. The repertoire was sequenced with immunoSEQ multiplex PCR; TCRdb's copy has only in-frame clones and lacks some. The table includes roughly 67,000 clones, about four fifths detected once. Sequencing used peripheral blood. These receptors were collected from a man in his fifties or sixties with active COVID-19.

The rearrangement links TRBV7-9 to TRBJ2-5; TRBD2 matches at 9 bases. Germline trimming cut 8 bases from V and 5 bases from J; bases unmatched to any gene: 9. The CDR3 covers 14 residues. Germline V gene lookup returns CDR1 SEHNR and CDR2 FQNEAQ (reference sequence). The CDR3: CASRRGGGRETQYF. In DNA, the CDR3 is TGTGCCAGCCGCCGCGGGGGGGGACGGGAGACCCAGTACTTC.

CDR3 in DNA: TGTGCCTGTCCCCCAGAACAGGGCGGTGAAAAACTGTTTTTT. Translated, it gives CACPPEQGGEKLFF. The chain is built from TRBV30 and TRBJ1-4; D might be TRBD1 (6 bases). Germline V CDR1 and CDR2: GTSNPN, SVGIG (reference sequence). The ends were cut back, 6 bases at V and 7 bases at J, with 18 bases in the middle. CDR3 size: 14 residues. The full variable domain, rest sourced from reference TRBV30 and TRBJ1-4, is SQTIHQWPATLVQPVGSPLSLECTVEGTSNPNLYWYRQAAGRGLQLLFYSVGIGQISSEVPQNLSASRPQDRQFILSSKKLLLSDSGFYLCACPPEQGGEKLFFGSGTQLSVL.